Following are 10 T cell receptor beta chains from one sample sequenced in a study of blood T cell repertoires in COVID-19. Sequenced by immunoSEQ multiplex PCR; TCRdb stores in-frame clones only, minus some. The sample carries roughly 230,000 clones, roughly four fifths recorded once. The sequenced sample consisted of peripheral blood. The receptors here all came from a man aged 45-65 years with acute or convalescent COVID-19.

Turning to this clone: At one of its ends the junction is not consistent with the germline gene, which may arise from a read error. J is TRBJ1-2 and V is TRBV6-5, with TRBD1 matching 7 bases. CDR1 is MNHEY and CDR2 is SVGAGI in the germline V gene. The CDR3 consists of 11 residues. This CDR3 is CASSYLGTEDF. The CDR3 nucleotides read TGTGCCAGCAGTTACCTCGGGACAGAAGACTTC.

The chain links TRBV2 to TRBJ1-1; 10 nucleotides match TRBD1. Germline values: CDR1 SNHLY, CDR2 FYNNEI. The CDR3 is 15 residues long. Trimming at V came to 6 bases and at J to 4 bases, leaving 8 bases not matched to a gene. CDR3 loop: CASRPRDRGSTEAFF. CDR3 nucleotide sequence: TGTGCCAGCAGGCCCCGGGACAGGGGTAGCACTGAAGCTTTCTTT.

This clone came up a few times. V usage is TRBV14 and J usage is TRBJ2-3; 10 bases agree with TRBD2. With 1 base clipped from V and 4 bases from J, the junction kept 5 bases outside the gene matches. This CDR3 is 16 amino acids long. Germline V gene sequence: CDR1 SGHDN, CDR2 FVKESK. In DNA form, the CDR3 reads TGTGCCAGCAGCCAAGGAAATAGCGGGAGGTCAGATACGCAGTATTTT. The encoded protein is CASSQGNSGRSDTQYF. The whole variable domain, filled in from reference TRBV14 and TRBJ2-3, reads EAGVTQFPSHSVIEKGQTVTLRCDPISGHDNLYWYRRVMGKEIKFLLHFVKESKQDESGMPNNRFLAERTGGTYSTLKVQPAELEDSGVYFCASSQGNSGRSDTQYFGPGTRLTVL.

The chain is built from TRBV9 and TRBJ2-7; 9 nucleotides agree with TRBD1. CDR1 is SGDLS, CDR2 YYNGEE, per germline. This CDR3 spans 18 amino acids. V dropped 4 bases and J dropped 4; count of bases not matched to a gene: 18. CDR3 region: CASSFSPGQGELMYEQYF. The CDR3 coding sequence is TGTGCCAGCAGCTTCTCCCCGGGACAGGGTGAACTTATGTACGAGCAGTACTTC.

The gene calls are TRBV30 and TRBJ1-6, with D uncertain. The CDR3 is 16 residues long. Germline V CDR1 and CDR2: GTSNPN, SVGIG (reference sequence). Trimming left V 4 bases short and J 9 bases short, with 22 bases between. CDR3 sequence reads: CAWIRRNGVGRSPLHF. The CDR3 DNA follows: TGTGCCTGGATTCGGAGGAATGGAGTCGGACGTTCACCCCTCCACTTT. Based on the CDR3 plus reference TRBV30 and TRBJ1-6, the full variable domain is SQTIHQWPATLVQPVGSPLSLECTVEGTSNPNLYWYRQAAGRGLQLLFYSVGIGQISSEVPQNLSASRPQDRQFILSSKKLLLSDSGFYLCAWIRRNGVGRSPLHFGNGTRLTVT.

The chain recombines TRBV5-1 with TRBJ2-5; 13 bases are shared with TRBD2. Germline assignment: CDR1 SGHRS and CDR2 YFSETQ. V was clipped by 4 bases and J by 7 bases; unmatched bases: 7. The CDR3 contains 15 residues. DNA of the CDR3: TGCGCCAGCAGCCACACTAGCGGGAGGGGCGGGACCCAGTACTTC. It codes for CASSHTSGRGGTQYF.

This clone came up a few times. This chain joins TRBV5-1 and TRBJ2-7; TRBD1 agrees at 7 bases. This CDR3 contains 15 residues. The germline V gene has CDR1 SGHRS and CDR2 YFSETQ. The V segment lost 1 base and the J segment 5 bases; nucleotides outside the gene matches: 9. Here the CDR3 reads CASSLSGQFADEQYF. The DNA of the CDR3 is TGCGCCAGCAGCTTGTCGGGACAGTTCGCCGACGAGCAGTACTTC.

This chain uses TRBV9 with TRBJ2-7, with TRBD2 identical over 8 bases. The CDR3 consists of 15 residues. V dropped 3 bases and J dropped 5; count of bases not matched to a gene: 10. Germline V gene data show CDR1 as SGDLS and CDR2 as YYNGEE. Here the CDR3 reads CASSEGEREINEQYF. The CDR3 bases are TGTGCCAGCAGCGAGGGGGAGCGGGAGATCAACGAGCAGTACTTC.

The chain has TRBV7-2 and TRBJ1-2, with D tentatively TRBD1 (5 bases). Trimming stripped 5 bases from V and 0 bases from J, with 13 bases between. This CDR3 contains 15 residues. Germline CDR1 and CDR2: SGHTA and FQGNSA. CDR3 protein: CASSSYRPANYGYTF. CDR3 DNA: TGTGCCAGCAGCAGTTACAGGCCAGCTAACTATGGCTACACCTTC. The entire variable domain, with the rest obtained from reference TRBV7-2 and TRBJ1-2, is as follows: GAGVSQSPSNKVTEKGKDVELRCDPISGHTALYWYRQSLGQGLEFLIYFQGNSAPDKSGLPSDRFSAERTGGSVSTLTIQRTQQEDSAVYLCASSSYRPANYGYTFGSGTRLTVV.

The CDR3 spells CASRTSGGKDEQFF. The CDR3 nucleotides read TGTGCCAGCAGGACTAGCGGGGGTAAGGATGAGCAGTTCTTC. The V call is TRBV27, the J call TRBJ2-1, with 12 bases fitting TRBD2. This CDR3 has 14 residues. The junction had 5 bases not matched to a gene; V was cut back by 6 bases and J by 8 bases. Germline V gene lookup returns CDR1 MNHEY and CDR2 SMNVEV (reference sequence).